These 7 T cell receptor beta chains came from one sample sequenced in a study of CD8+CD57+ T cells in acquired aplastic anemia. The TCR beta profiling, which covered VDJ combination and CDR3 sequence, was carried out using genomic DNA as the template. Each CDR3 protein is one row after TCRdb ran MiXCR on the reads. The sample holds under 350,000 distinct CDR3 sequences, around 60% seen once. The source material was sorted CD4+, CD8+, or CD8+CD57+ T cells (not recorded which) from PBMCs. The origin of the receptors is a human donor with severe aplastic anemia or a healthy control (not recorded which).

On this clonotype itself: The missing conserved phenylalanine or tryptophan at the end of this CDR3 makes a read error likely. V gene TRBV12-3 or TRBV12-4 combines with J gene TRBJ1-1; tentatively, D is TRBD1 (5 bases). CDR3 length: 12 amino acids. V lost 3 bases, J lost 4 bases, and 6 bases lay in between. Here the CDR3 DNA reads TGTGCCAGCAGTTTTCAGGGCACTGAAGCTTTCTCT. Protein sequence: CASSFQGTEAFS.

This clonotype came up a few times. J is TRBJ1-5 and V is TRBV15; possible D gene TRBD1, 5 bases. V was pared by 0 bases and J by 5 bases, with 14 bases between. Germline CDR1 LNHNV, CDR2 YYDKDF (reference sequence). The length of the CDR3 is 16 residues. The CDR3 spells CATSRDGGGDYQPQHF. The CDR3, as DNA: TGTGCCACCAGCAGAGATGGGGGAGGGGACTATCAGCCCCAGCATTTT.

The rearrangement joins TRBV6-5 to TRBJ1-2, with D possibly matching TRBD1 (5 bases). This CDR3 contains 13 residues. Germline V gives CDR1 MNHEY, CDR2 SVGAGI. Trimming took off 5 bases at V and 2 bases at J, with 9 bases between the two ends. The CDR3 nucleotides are TGTGCCAGCAGTGAACGGGACAACTATGGCTACACCTTC. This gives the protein CASSERDNYGYTF.

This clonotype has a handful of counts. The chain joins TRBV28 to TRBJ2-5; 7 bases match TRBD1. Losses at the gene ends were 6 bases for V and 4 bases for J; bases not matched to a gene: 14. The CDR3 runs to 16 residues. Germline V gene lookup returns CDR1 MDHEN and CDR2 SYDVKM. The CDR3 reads CASSYGDRAKGETQYF. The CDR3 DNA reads TGTGCCAGCAGCTATGGAGACAGGGCGAAGGGAGAGACCCAGTACTTC.

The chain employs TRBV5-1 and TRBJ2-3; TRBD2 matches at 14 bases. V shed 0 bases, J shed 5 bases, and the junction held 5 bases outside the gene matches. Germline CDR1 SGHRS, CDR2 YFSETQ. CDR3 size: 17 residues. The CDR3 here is CASSLVWGTSGRDTQYF. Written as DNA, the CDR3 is TGCGCCAGCAGCTTGGTATGGGGGACTAGCGGGAGAGATACGCAGTATTTT.

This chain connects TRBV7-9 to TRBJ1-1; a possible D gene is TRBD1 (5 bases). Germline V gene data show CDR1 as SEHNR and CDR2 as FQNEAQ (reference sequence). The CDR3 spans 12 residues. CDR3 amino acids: CLGLRWGTEAFF. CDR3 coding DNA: TGTTTGGGGCTCCGCTGGGGCACTGAAGCTTTCTTT.

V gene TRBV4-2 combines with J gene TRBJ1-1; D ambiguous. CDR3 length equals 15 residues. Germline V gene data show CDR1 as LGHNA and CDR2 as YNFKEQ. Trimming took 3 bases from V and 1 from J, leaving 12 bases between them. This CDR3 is CASSHRLPGNTEAFF. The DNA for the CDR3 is TGTGCCAGCAGCCACAGGCTCCCGGGGAACACTGAAGCTTTCTTT.